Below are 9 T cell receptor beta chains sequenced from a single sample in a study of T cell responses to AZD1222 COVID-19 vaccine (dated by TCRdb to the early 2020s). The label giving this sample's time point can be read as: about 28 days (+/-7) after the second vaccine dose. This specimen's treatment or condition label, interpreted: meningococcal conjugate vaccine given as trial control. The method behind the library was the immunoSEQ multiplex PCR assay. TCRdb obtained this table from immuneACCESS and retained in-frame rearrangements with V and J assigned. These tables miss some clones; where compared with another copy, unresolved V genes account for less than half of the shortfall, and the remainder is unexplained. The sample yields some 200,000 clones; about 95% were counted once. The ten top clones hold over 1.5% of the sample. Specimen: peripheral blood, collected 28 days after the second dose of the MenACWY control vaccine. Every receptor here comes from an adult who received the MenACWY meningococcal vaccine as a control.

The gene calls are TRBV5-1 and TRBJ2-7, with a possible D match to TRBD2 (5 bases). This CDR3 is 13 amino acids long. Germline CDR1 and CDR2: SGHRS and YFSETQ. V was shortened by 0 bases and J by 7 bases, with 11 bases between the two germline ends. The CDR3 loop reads CASSLDPTGEQYF. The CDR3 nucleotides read TGCGCCAGCAGCTTGGACCCAACGGGGGAGCAGTACTTC.

The CDR3 region is CASSLYPPGTGSSVRGSYEQYF. The DNA of the CDR3 is TGTGCCAGCAGTTTATACCCCCCAGGGACAGGGTCCAGTGTCCGAGGCTCCTACGAGCAGTACTTC. This chain connects TRBV27 to TRBJ2-7, with 9 bases lining up with TRBD1. Looked up from germline, CDR1 is MNHEY and CDR2 is SMNVEV (reference sequence). This CDR3 contains 22 residues. V gave up 1 base and J gave up 0 bases; unmatched junction bases: 22.

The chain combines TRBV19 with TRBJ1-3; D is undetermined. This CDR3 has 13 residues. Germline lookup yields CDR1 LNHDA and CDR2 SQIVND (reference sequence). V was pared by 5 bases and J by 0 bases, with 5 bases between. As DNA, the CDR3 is TGTGCCAGTAGTCTCACCTCTGGAAACACCATATATTTT. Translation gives CASSLTSGNTIYF. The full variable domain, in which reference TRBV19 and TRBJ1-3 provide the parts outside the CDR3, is DGGITQSPKYLFRKEGQNVTLSCEQNLNHDAMYWYRQDPGQGLRLIYYSQIVNDFQKGDIAEGYSVSREKKESFPLTVTSAQKNPTAFYLCASSLTSGNTIYFGEGSWLTVV.

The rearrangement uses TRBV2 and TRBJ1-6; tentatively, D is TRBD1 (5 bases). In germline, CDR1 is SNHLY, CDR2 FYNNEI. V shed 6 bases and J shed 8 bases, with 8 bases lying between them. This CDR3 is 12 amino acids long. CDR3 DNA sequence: TGTGCCAGCAGGGGGGACGATTCACCCCTCCACTTT. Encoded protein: CASRGDDSPLHF.

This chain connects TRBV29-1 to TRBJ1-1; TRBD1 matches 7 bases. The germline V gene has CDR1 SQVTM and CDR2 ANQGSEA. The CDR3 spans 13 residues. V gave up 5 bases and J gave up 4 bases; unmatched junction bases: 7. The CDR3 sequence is CSVPAAGGTEAFF. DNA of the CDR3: TGCAGCGTTCCCGCGGCAGGGGGCACTGAAGCTTTCTTT.

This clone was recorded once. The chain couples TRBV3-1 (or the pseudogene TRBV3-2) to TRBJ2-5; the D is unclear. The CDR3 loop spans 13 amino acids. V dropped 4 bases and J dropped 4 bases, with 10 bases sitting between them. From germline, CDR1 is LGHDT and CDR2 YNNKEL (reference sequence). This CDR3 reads CASSPLVGETQYF. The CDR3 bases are TGTGCCAGCAGCCCCTTAGTAGGAGAGACCCAGTACTTC.

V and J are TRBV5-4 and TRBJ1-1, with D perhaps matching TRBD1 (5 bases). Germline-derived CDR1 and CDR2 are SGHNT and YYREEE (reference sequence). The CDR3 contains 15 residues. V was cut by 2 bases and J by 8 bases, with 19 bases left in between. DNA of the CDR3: TGTGCCAGCAGCTTTTCACAGACGAACAGGTTAGAAGCTTTCTTT. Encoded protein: CASSFSQTNRLEAFF. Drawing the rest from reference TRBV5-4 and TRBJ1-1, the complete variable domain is ETGVTQSPTHLIKTRGQQVTLRCSSQSGHNTVSWYQQALGQGPQFIFQYYREEENGRGNFPPRFSGLQFPNYSSELNVNALELDDSALYLCASSFSQTNRLEAFFGQGTRLTVV.

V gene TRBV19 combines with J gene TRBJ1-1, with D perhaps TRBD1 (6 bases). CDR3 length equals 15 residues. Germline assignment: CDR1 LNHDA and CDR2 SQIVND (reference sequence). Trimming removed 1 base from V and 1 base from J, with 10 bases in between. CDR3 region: CASSIVPGQNTEAFF. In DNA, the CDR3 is TGTGCCAGTAGTATAGTCCCGGGACAGAACACTGAAGCTTTCTTT.

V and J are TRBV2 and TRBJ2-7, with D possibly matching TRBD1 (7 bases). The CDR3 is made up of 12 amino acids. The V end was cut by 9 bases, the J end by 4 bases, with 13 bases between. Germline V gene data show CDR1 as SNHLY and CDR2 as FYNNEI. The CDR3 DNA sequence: TGTGCCAGTACTTCAGGGGGGTACGAGCAGTACTTC. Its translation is CASTSGGYEQYF.